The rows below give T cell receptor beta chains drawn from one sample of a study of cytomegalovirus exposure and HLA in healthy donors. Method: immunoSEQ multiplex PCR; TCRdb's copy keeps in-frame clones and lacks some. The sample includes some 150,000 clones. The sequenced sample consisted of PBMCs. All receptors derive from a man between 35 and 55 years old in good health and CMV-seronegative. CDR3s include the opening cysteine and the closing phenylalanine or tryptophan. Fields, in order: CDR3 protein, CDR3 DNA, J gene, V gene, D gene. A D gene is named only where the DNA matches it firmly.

CAISSDSHLTAYEQYF,TGTGCCATCAGTTCGGACAGCCACCTAACCGCCTACGAGCAGTACTTC,TRBJ2-7,TRBV10-3,-
CASSTLIAGTGKNIDQPQHF,TGTGCCAGTAGTACCCTAATTGCCGGGACAGGGAAAAATATCGATCAGCCCCAGCATTTT,TRBJ1-5,TRBV19,TRBD1
CASSLGGQLFLYF,TGTGCCAGCAGCTTAGGGGGACAGCTGTTCCTGTATTTT,TRBJ2-3,TRBV7-8,TRBD1
CASSIDGGAGMWQYF,TGTGCCAGTAGTATAGATGGAGGGGCAGGGATGTGGCAGTACTTC,TRBJ2-7,TRBV19,-
CASSLSGTGSTEAFF,TGTGCCAGCAGCCTCTCCGGGACAGGGAGCACTGAAGCTTTCTTT,TRBJ1-1,TRBV11-3,TRBD1
CASSYSSGGNEQFF,TGTGCCAGCAGTTATTCTAGCGGGGGCAATGAGCAGTTCTTC,TRBJ2-1,TRBV6-5,TRBD2
CASSLGPGFTGELFF,TGCGCCAGCAGCTTGGGTCCAGGGTTCACCGGGGAGCTGTTTTTT,TRBJ2-2,TRBV5-1,-
CASSGINPNYGYTF,TGTGCCAGCAGCGGGATAAATCCTAACTATGGCTACACCTTC,TRBJ1-2,TRBV6-5,-
CASRPTGQNYNEQFF,TGTGCCAGCAGGCCCACGGGACAGAACTACAATGAGCAGTTCTTC,TRBJ2-1,TRBV6-5,TRBD1
CASSTPGVDTQYF,TGTGCCAGCAGTACCCCGGGGGTAGATACGCAGTATTTT,TRBJ2-3,TRBV6-5,-
CASSGVTSGGTDTQYF,TGTGCCAGTAGTGGGGTAACTAGCGGGGGCACAGATACGCAGTATTTT,TRBJ2-3,TRBV19,TRBD2
CASSLLPLGGDYGYTF,TGCGCCAGCAGCTTGCTGCCCTTGGGGGGAGACTATGGCTACACCTTC,TRBJ1-2,TRBV5-1,-
CASSSTGGADTQYF,TGTGCCAGCAGCTCCACAGGGGGCGCAGATACGCAGTATTTT,TRBJ2-3,TRBV5-4,TRBD1
CASSRQGTGTEAFF,TGTGCCAGCAGTCGTCAGGGGACGGGCACTGAAGCTTTCTTT,TRBJ1-1,TRBV2,-
CASSFGQRPNTEAFF,TGCGCCAGCAGCTTCGGACAGAGACCGAACACTGAAGCTTTCTTT,TRBJ1-1,TRBV5-1,-
CASLRGGGDEQYF,TGTGCCAGCCTCCGAGGAGGGGGCGACGAGCAGTACTTC,TRBJ2-7,TRBV28,-
CASSRGGGRMYGYTF,TGTGCCAGCAGCCGAGGTGGAGGGCGCATGTATGGCTACACCTTC,TRBJ1-2,TRBV5-6,-
CASSLDAVFGGANVLTF,TGTGCCAGCAGCCTCGATGCGGTTTTCGGCGGGGCCAACGTCCTGACTTTC,TRBJ2-6,TRBV11-1,-
CASSRTNQPQHF,TGTGCCAGCAGTCGCACAAATCAGCCCCAGCATTTT,TRBJ1-5,TRBV28,-
CASDPGTGGVQPQHF,TGTGCCAGTGACCCCGGGACAGGGGGCGTACAGCCCCAGCATTTT,TRBJ1-5,TRBV19,TRBD1
CASSQDLFAGGLTLNIQYF,TGTGCCAGCAGCCAAGATCTGTTTGCGGGGGGGCTGACCCTAAACATTCAGTACTTC,TRBJ2-4,TRBV4-2,TRBD2
CASSSGVGEQYF,TGTGCCAGCAGCTCAGGCGTGGGCGAGCAGTACTTC,TRBJ2-7,TRBV7-9,-
CASLLDRGANYGYTF,TGTGCCAGTCTGCTCGACAGGGGTGCGAACTATGGCTACACCTTC,TRBJ1-2,TRBV19,TRBD1
CSVVRGNIQYF,TGCAGCGTTGTCAGGGGAAACATTCAGTACTTC,TRBJ2-4,TRBV29-1,-
CASSYSQGGTDTQYF,TGTGCCAGCAGTTACTCGCAGGGCGGCACAGATACGCAGTATTTT,TRBJ2-3,TRBV6-6,-
CASSLAGSVQETFF,TGTGCCAGCAGCTTAGCCGGCTCGGTCCAGGAAACTTTCTTT,TRBJ1-1,TRBV7-2,-
CASSFTGQANYGYTF,TGTGCCAGCAGCTTTACCGGACAGGCTAACTATGGCTACACCTTC,TRBJ1-2,TRBV7-9,TRBD1
CASSFGGANTEAFF,TGTGCCAGCAGCTTTGGGGGGGCAAACACTGAAGCTTTCTTT,TRBJ1-1,TRBV7-2,-
CASSFSGGADTGELFF,TGTGCCAGCAGCTTCTCAGGGGGCGCCGACACCGGGGAGCTGTTTTTT,TRBJ2-2,TRBV7-2,TRBD1
CASSSRTSIAGELFF,TGTGCCAGCAGCTCCCGGACTAGCATTGCCGGGGAGCTGTTTTTT,TRBJ2-2,TRBV13,TRBD2
CASSNHPGDNSPLHF,TGTGCCAGCTCAAACCACCCAGGTGATAATTCACCCCTCCACTTT,TRBJ1-6,TRBV18,-
CAITPRQEKDYGYTF,TGTGCCATCACCCCAAGACAGGAGAAGGACTATGGCTACACCTTC,TRBJ1-2,TRBV10-3,-
CASSSHRGNEKLFF,TGTGCCAGCAGCTCCCATAGAGGGAATGAAAAACTGTTTTTT,TRBJ1-4,TRBV7-9,-
CASSYSGGNQPQHF,TGTGCCAGCAGTTACTCCGGGGGGAATCAGCCCCAGCATTTT,TRBJ1-5,TRBV6-5,-
CASSDSGAGGEFF,TGTGCCAGCAGTGACTCCGGAGCCGGGGGGGAGTTCTTC,TRBJ2-1,TRBV6-4,TRBD2
CATAGTGGTEAFF,TGTGCCACCGCCGGGACAGGTGGGACTGAAGCTTTCTTT,TRBJ1-1,TRBV15,TRBD1
CASSLEAASTDTQYF,TGTGCCAGCAGCTTAGAAGCGGCTAGCACAGATACGCAGTATTTT,TRBJ2-3,TRBV7-2,-
CASSSDGGGSPLHF,TGTGCCAGCAGCTCGGACGGGGGGGGTTCACCCCTCCACTTT,TRBJ1-6,TRBV7-9,-
CAISGPPRTGGEQPQHF,TGTGCCATCAGTGGCCCCCCCCGGACAGGGGGCGAGCAGCCCCAGCATTTT,TRBJ1-5,TRBV10-3,TRBD1
CASSQDRRQGAYNEQFF,TGCGCCAGCAGCCAAGATCGTAGGCAGGGGGCCTACAATGAGCAGTTCTTC,TRBJ2-1,TRBV4-3,TRBD1
CASSLMSRPAGEQFF,TGTGCCAGCAGCTTGATGTCTAGACCTGCGGGTGAGCAGTTCTTC,TRBJ2-1,TRBV5-6,-
CASSHARGRRGIANYGYTF,TGTGCCAGCAGCCATGCTCGGGGCAGGCGGGGGATAGCTAACTATGGCTACACCTTC,TRBJ1-2,TRBV4-2,-
CASSPRDRGPSTEAFF,TGTGCCAGTAGTCCCCGGGACAGGGGGCCGAGCACTGAAGCTTTCTTT,TRBJ1-1,TRBV19,TRBD1
CASSLDRSSYNEQFF,TGTGCCAGCAGCTTAGACAGGAGCTCCTACAATGAGCAGTTCTTC,TRBJ2-1,TRBV5-5,-
CASSSDNYEQYF,TGTGCCAGCAGCTCTGACAACTACGAGCAGTACTTC,TRBJ2-7,TRBV5-4,-
CASSLSPLVRGLAGGRDTQYF,TGTGCCAGCAGTTTATCGCCCTTGGTCAGAGGACTAGCGGGGGGAAGGGATACGCAGTATTTT,TRBJ2-3,TRBV27,TRBD2
CASTFIEGNYGYTF,TGCGCCAGCACCTTTATCGAGGGTAACTATGGCTACACCTTC,TRBJ1-2,TRBV4-1,-
CSVESKGTGNTGELFF,TGCAGCGTTGAATCTAAAGGGACAGGGAACACCGGGGAGCTGTTTTTT,TRBJ2-2,TRBV29-1,TRBD1
CASSYRYRGSNEKLFF,TGTGCCAGCAGTTACCGGTACAGGGGGTCTAATGAAAAACTGTTTTTT,TRBJ1-4,TRBV6-5,TRBD1
CASSFTNVYTDTQYF,TGCGCCAGCAGCTTCACAAACGTATACACAGATACGCAGTATTTT,TRBJ2-3,TRBV5-1,-
CASKEGAHEQYF,TGCGCCAGCAAAGAGGGGGCCCACGAGCAGTACTTC,TRBJ2-7,TRBV5-1,TRBD1
CASSPGGEPNQPQHF,TGTGCCAGCTCCCCGGGAGGGGAGCCTAATCAGCCCCAGCATTTT,TRBJ1-5,TRBV18,-
CASSVGVGGGSYETQYF,TGTGCCAGCAGCGTAGGCGTGGGCGGGGGGTCATACGAGACCCAGTACTTC,TRBJ2-5,TRBV9,TRBD2
CASSRQGGETQYF,TGTGCCAGCAGTAGACAGGGCGGAGAGACCCAGTACTTC,TRBJ2-5,TRBV6-5,TRBD1
CASSDSNRYNEQFF,TGTGCCAGCAGTGACTCGAACAGGTACAATGAGCAGTTCTTC,TRBJ2-1,TRBV6-4,-
CASSWGGEEQFF,TGTGCCAGCAGTTGGGGGGGCGAGGAGCAGTTCTTC,TRBJ2-1,TRBV27,-
CASSPGQGNTEAFF,TGTGCCAGCAGTCCTGGACAGGGGAACACTGAAGCTTTCTTT,TRBJ1-1,TRBV6-1,TRBD1
CASSQGLRNTEAFF,TGTGCCAGCAGCCAGGGACTGAGGAACACTGAAGCTTTCTTT,TRBJ1-1,TRBV14,-
CASSLAGADTQYF,TGTGCCAGCAGCTTGGCAGGCGCAGATACGCAGTATTTT,TRBJ2-3,TRBV5-6,-